What follows describes a single T cell receptor (beta chain). Per the study methods: Using reference gene primer amplification, nucleated cell counts were estimated. Assay: immunoSEQ multiplex PCR; the TCRdb copy retains only in-frame clones and omits some. The DNA gave D and trimming, while V, J and clone size come from that table. Among 48,000 or so clones listed, about 92% were seen once. This sample is drawn from a study of blood T cell repertoires in COVID-19. Across the whole study: Samples came from the United States, Italy and Spain, spanning acute and convalescent COVID-19. PBMCs, B-cell-depleted T cells, or T cells were the source of the cDNA or gDNA that made up the material.

Sequences were obtained from peripheral blood. The source is a human donor in a cohort sampled during active COVID-19.

The CDR3 region is CASSTSLGFTETQYF. CDR3 nucleotides: TGTGCCAGCAGCACAAGCCTCGGGTTCACAGAGACCCAGTACTTC. This chain uses TRBV7-2 with TRBJ2-5; D ambiguous. The germline V gene has CDR1 SGHTA and CDR2 FQGNSA. Trimming removed 5 bases from V and 4 bases from J, with 17 bases in between. CDR3 length: 15 residues.